The TCR beta chain under discussion was sequenced for a study of shared clonotypes between healthy human individuals (dated by TCRdb to 2018 to 2020). Background for the entire study: The cohort comprised a couple of women and a few men aged 18 to 49 years. For each donor, CD4 naive and CD4 memory were each run on three plates, CD8 naive on two plates, and CD8 memory on one plate. The study deeply sequenced blood TCR repertoires of about 5 healthy adults to estimate repertoire size and the extent of clonotype sharing between individuals. To increase sequencing depth and limit assay-specific biases, TCR repertoire library preparation and sequencing were carried out by different laboratories using diverse techniques. Each donor's leukapheresis produced roughly between roughly 0.85 and 9.5 billion PBMCs. Summary of the overall study and its limitations: Pairwise subsampling indicated that sequencing depth was expected to affect the degree of clonotype sharing among donors. Incomplete sequencing was indicated by rarefaction of sorted-subset datasets, despite the large sequencing depth. Sharing across several donors was observed for approximately 4.6% of naive CD4, about 3.2% of naive CD8, 2.3% of memory CD4, and about 0.4% of memory CD8 clonotypes. Clonotypes shared by all four sorted-subset donors showed higher generation probabilities than non-shared clonotypes. Naive subsets generally had larger estimated clonotype richness than memory subsets. Because the study included a small number of donors, the genetic and exposure-history diversity represented was limited. Sampling was restricted to blood, and TCR repertoires in tissues likely differ from the TCR repertoires found in blood.

TCR CDR3 regions were amplified from genomic DNA by multiplex PCR using the deep immunoSEQ assay. Extracted genomic DNA from each cell subset was spread evenly across all wells of several immunoSEQ 96-well plates, with each plate serving as a replicate. Each replicate PCR for sorted subsets received roughly 200 ng genomic DNA, equal to about 30,000 T cell genomes. The purified libraries were quantified using a Qubit 3.0 fluorometer, sized with a Bioanalyzer 2100, and then quantified again using the KAPA Library Quantification kit. Every immunoSEQ 96-well plate was sequenced on a dedicated single-read 150-cycle Illumina NextSeq 550 flow cell. On the study's bioinformatics: Because the immunoSEQ output included only junctional sequences and no quality scores, the filtering could not be the same as the filtering used for full-length reads. Sequences were annotated with PyIR, a Python wrapper for IgBLAST v1.9, using IMGT germline references to assign V/J genes and CDR3. Reads were filtered out if the reads had weak V/J assignments (E-value above 1e-6), no CDR3, stop codons, out-of-frame junctions, or ambiguous translated residues. V3J clonotypes were defined as sequences sharing an identical inferred V gene, J gene, and CDR3 amino acid sequence. Percentage overlap between repertoires was calculated by dividing the number of shared unique clonotypes by the size of the smaller repertoire. Three approaches were used to assess repertoire richness: RTK rarefaction, the Chao1 estimator, and Recon v2.1 estimates of unobserved clonotypes. Generation probabilities were computed with OLGA for all TCRbeta clonotypes obtained by the gDNA method from several donors. Held by TCRdb, this immuneACCESS table contains in-frame sequences only and omits some clones. Under half of the omission traces to an unresolved V gene where checked; the cause of the rest is unknown. D and trimming were read from the DNA, whereas the V and J calls and clone size are those reported in that table. The sample data list more than 550,000 clones, and 92% of these were observed just once. Approximately 24% of the sample is held by the ten biggest clonotypes.

V loses 4 bases of germline sequence and J loses 1 base, and the interval between the two ends is 4 bases. Per the germline V gene (reference sequence), GTSNPN is the CDR1 and SVGIG is the CDR2. From the cysteine up to the phenylalanine, the CDR3 has a length of 11 residues. Only CDR3 DNA remains: 33 bases, in frame from the first base. This clone was detected a few times. It has no known antigen specificity. The record has no base qualities; no much larger clone is one base away. CD8 naive samples were obtained by positive selection for CCR7 among CD45RO-negative cells, yielding a CD45RA+CCR7+ population from which TemRA cells were excluded. Donors were healthy HIV-negative adults with no recently reported acute infections or vaccinations. Every donor was a Caucasian adult residing in Nashville, Tennessee, USA. After blood collection by leukapheresis, PBMCs were isolated using Ficoll-Histopaque density gradient centrifugation and then cryopreserved in the vapor phase of liquid nitrogen. Purity and quantity of every magnetically sorted T cell population were checked by analytical flow cytometry. Genomic DNA was isolated from every sorted fraction and measured by UV absorbance on a Nanodrop 2000c.

The chain is encoded by TRBV30 joined to TRBJ1-1; a confident D gene designation cannot be given. The material sequenced was naive CD8+ T cells sorted from blood. Explained via the paper, the cell subset or site label denotes: CD45RA+CCR7+. This receptor was obtained from a man aged 25-45 years in good health. In nucleotide form, the sequence is TGTGCCTGGAAGAGGAACACTGAAGCTTTCTTT. Translated, it gives CAWKRNTEAFF.